The sequence of this T cell receptor beta chain was determined in a study of T cell responses to AZD1222 COVID-19 vaccine. General study findings and limits: Mostly white British, mostly female donors; authors suggested clonal diversity may be underestimated. CD4 TCRs linked to vaccination spanned spike, dominating at 160-218 and 743-854. Sampling that yielded the repertoires occurred only after the peak T cell response.

The CDR3 spans 17 residues. Germline assignment: CDR1 MGHRA and CDR2 YSYEKL. The V and J ends lost 2 bases and 4 bases, in that order; junction bases with no gene match: 9. Measured with immunoSEQ multiplex PCR; TCRdb has only the in-frame clones, and not every one. This sample yields about 150,000 clones, of which approximately 83% are seen a single time; under 9.5% belongs to the top ten. A note on this clone: As yet, its antigen is unknown.

The clonotype originates from an adult in good health. The input for sequencing was peripheral blood, taken on day 0 of AZD1222 vaccination. The J gene is TRBJ1-3, the V gene TRBV4-1; 9 bases are a match to TRBD1. This chain's CDR3 is CASSQFRTGAVGNTIYF. DNA for the CDR3: TGCGCCAGCAGCCAATTCAGGACAGGGGCGGTCGGAAACACCATATATTTT.